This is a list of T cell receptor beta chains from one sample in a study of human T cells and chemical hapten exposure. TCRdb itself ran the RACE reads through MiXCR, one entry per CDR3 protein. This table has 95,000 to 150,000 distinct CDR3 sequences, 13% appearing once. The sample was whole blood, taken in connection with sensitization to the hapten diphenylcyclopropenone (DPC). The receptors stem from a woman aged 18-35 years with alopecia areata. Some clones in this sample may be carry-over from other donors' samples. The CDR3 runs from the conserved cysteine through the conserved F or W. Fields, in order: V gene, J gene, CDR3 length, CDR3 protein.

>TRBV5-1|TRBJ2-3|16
CASSLAGQLNTDTQYF
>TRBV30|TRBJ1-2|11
CAWTTNYGYTF
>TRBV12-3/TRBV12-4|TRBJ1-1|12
CASTPLNTEAFF
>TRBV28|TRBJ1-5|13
CASSFVRSQPQHF
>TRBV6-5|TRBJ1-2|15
CASSHNAGTRDGYTF
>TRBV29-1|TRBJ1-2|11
CSVDRGHGYTF
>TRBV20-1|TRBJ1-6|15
CSALDRRGYNSPLHF
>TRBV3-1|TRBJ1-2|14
CASSQVDPLYGYTF
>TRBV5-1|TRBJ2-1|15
CASSLNEGPYGEQFF
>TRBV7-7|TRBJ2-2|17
CASSPTPAGAGTGELFF